The clone carrying this T cell receptor beta chain was counted many times. This record comes from a study of T cell repertoires in cytomegalovirus infection. MiXCR, run by TCRdb on the reads, gives a single entry per CDR3 protein. The sample contains 600,000 to 800,000 distinct CDR3 sequences, 24% of which appear only once. The CDR3 covers 13 residues. The germline V gene has CDR1 ENHRY and CDR2 SYGVKD. V lost 7 bases and J lost 6; bases outside the gene matches: 6. This sequence joins TRBV10-3 and TRBJ1-2; TRBD1 agrees at 9 bases. The sequenced sample was CD8+ T cells from PBMCs. This sequence was found in a human donor in good health (CMV status not recorded). Some clones in this sample may be carry-over from other donors' samples. CDR3 in amino acids: CAITTGGSDGYTF. CDR3 in DNA: TGTGCCATCACTACAGGGGGCTCGGATGGCTACACCTTC.